Presented here are 14 T cell receptor beta chains from one specimen sequenced in a study of shared clonotypes between healthy human individuals (dated by TCRdb to 2019 to 2021). The protocol used for the library was the immunoSEQ multiplex PCR assay. TCRdb provides this immuneACCESS table in a form limited to in-frame rearrangements. Some clones are lacking; in checked studies, under half of them reflect an unresolved V gene, and why the rest are absent is not known. The sample includes about 2.1 million clones, with 93% observed a single time. About 1.7% of the sample is in the top ten clones. CD8 naive samples were CD45RO-negative cells positively selected for CCR7, giving a CD45RA+CCR7+ population that excluded TemRA cells. Sequenced sample: naive CD8+ T cells from PBMCs. The cell subset or site label, read with the paper, signifies: CD45RA+CCR7+. These receptors all come from a man aged 18 to 35 in good health. Some clones in this sample may be carry-over from other donors' samples.

The chain combines TRBV14 with TRBJ2-5, with D uncertain. Germline lookup yields CDR1 SGHDN and CDR2 FVKESK. This CDR3 is built from 13 residues. V was shortened by 6 bases and J by 2 bases, with 10 bases between the two germline ends. CDR3 amino acids: CASRKRNQETQYF. The CDR3, as DNA: TGTGCCAGCAGGAAACGGAATCAAGAGACCCAGTACTTC.

This chain uses TRBV28 with TRBJ1-1; 8 bases are a match to TRBD1. Germline V gene sequence: CDR1 MDHEN, CDR2 SYDVKM. Trimming removed 10 bases from V and 0 bases from J; junction bases left unmatched: 10. The CDR3 consists of 15 residues. CDR3 residues: CAISLGQGVNTEAFF. The CDR3 DNA reads TGTGCCATCTCTCTCGGACAGGGTGTGAACACTGAAGCTTTCTTT.

V is TRBV25-1 and J is TRBJ2-7; the D gene could be TRBD1 or TRBD2 (5 bases each). V lost 0 bases and J lost 5, with 17 bases in between. The germline gives CDR1 MGHDK, CDR2 SYGVNS. The CDR3 has 16 residues. The CDR3 DNA sequence: TGTGCCAGCAGTGAATATTATGCAACCCGGGACGACGAGCAGTACTTC. Protein sequence: CASSEYYATRDDEQYF.

This chain uses TRBV7-2 with TRBJ2-6; no definite D call. The CDR3 runs to 16 residues. Germline lookup yields CDR1 SGHTA and CDR2 FQGNSA. V lost 2 bases and J 0 bases, leaving 8 bases between the germline ends. The CDR3 DNA reads TGTGCCAGCAGCTTAATCTGGGGCTCTGGGGCCAACGTCCTGACTTTC. It encodes CASSLIWGSGANVLTF. Combining the CDR3 with reference TRBV7-2 and TRBJ2-6 gives the whole variable domain GAGVSQSPSNKVTEKGKDVELRCDPISGHTALYWYRQSLGQGLEFLIYFQGNSAPDKSGLPSDRFSAERTGGSVSTLTIQRTQQEDSAVYLCASSLIWGSGANVLTFGAGSRLTVL.

The CDR3 region has the DNA TGTGCCAGCAGTGAGAGGGGGGTACACGAGCAGTACTTC. Translated: CASSERGVHEQYF. This chain links TRBV13 with TRBJ2-7; D possibly matches TRBD1 or TRBD2 (6 bases each). CDR1 is PRHDT, CDR2 FYEKMQ, per germline (reference sequence). This CDR3 is 13 amino acids long. The V gene lost 6 bases and the J gene lost 5 bases, with 14 bases spanning the gap.

The chain combines TRBV9 with TRBJ2-5; D ambiguous. V shed 4 bases and J shed 5 bases, with 21 bases lying between them. There are 16 residues in the CDR3. CDR1 and CDR2 (germline): SGDLS, YYNGEE. CDR3 region: CASSMNFDRSRETQYF. CDR3 DNA sequence: TGTGCCAGCAGCATGAACTTCGACCGCTCACGGGAGACCCAGTACTTC.

The chain is built from TRBV6-5 and TRBJ2-1; 12 bases fit TRBD1. J gave up 6 bases and V 1 base, and 4 bases lay outside the gene matches. This CDR3 is 16 amino acids long. Germline-derived CDR1 and CDR2 are MNHEY and SVGAGI. The CDR3 reads CASSYFGTGGSNEQFF. The CDR3 DNA reads as TGTGCCAGCAGTTACTTCGGGACAGGGGGCTCCAATGAGCAGTTCTTC.

The rearrangement uses TRBV9 and TRBJ2-1; a possible D gene is TRBD1 (5 bases). Between the trimmed V and J ends, which lost 4 bases and 1 base, there was a span of 24 bases. Germline V lookup: CDR1 SGDLS, CDR2 YYNGEE. This CDR3 region has 19 residues. CDR3 protein: CASSPRPAGAGISYNEQFF. The CDR3 nucleotides read TGTGCCAGCAGCCCCCGACCTGCTGGGGCAGGGATTTCCTACAATGAGCAGTTCTTC.

CDR3 loop: CASSLRLAASNEQFF. CDR3 in DNA: TGTGCCAGTAGTCTCAGACTAGCGGCCAGCAATGAGCAGTTCTTC. The rearrangement joins TRBV19 to TRBJ2-1; 9 nucleotides align to TRBD2. V dropped 5 bases and J dropped 6; count of bases not matched to a gene: 8. The CDR3 spans 15 residues. From germline, CDR1 is LNHDA and CDR2 SQIVND (reference sequence). Full variable domain (rest looked up from reference TRBV19 and TRBJ2-1): DGGITQSPKYLFRKEGQNVTLSCEQNLNHDAMYWYRQDPGQGLRLIYYSQIVNDFQKGDIAEGYSVSREKKESFPLTVTSAQKNPTAFYLCASSLRLAASNEQFFGPGTRLTVL.

To note about this clone: Possible read error: a much larger clone is one base away. The rearrangement uses TRBV5-4 and TRBJ2-7; TRBD2 matches 8 bases. The germline CDR1 and CDR2 sequences are SGHNT and YYREEE (reference sequence). V shed 2 bases, J shed 6 bases, and the junction held 1 base outside the gene matches. The CDR3 is 12 residues long. The CDR3 nucleotides read TGTGCCAGCAGCTTCGGGGGGGGCGAGCAGTACTTC. Translation gives CASSFGGGEQYF.

This CDR3 is CASSLEWFAGGTETQYF. CDR3 coding DNA: TGTGCCAGCAGCTTAGAGTGGTTTGCGGGAGGAACGGAGACCCAGTACTTC. The gene calls are TRBV7-2 and TRBJ2-5; 8 nucleotides line up with TRBD2. CDR1 SGHTA and CDR2 FQGNSA come from the germline V gene. This CDR3 region has 17 residues. Trimming took 1 base from V and 5 from J; bases not matched to a gene: 12. The full variable domain, rest sourced from reference TRBV7-2 and TRBJ2-5, is GAGVSQSPSNKVTEKGKDVELRCDPISGHTALYWYRQSLGQGLEFLIYFQGNSAPDKSGLPSDRFSAERTGGSVSTLTIQRTQQEDSAVYLCASSLEWFAGGTETQYFGPGTRLLVL.

In nucleotides, the CDR3 is TGTGCCAGCAGCCCCGCGGCAGGGGGCGCGAGGCAGCCCCAGCATTTT. Translation: CASSPAAGGARQPQHF. The chain carries TRBV7-8 and TRBJ1-5, with 8 positions matching TRBD1. Trimming at V came to 5 bases and at J to 7 bases, leaving 13 bases not matched to a gene. This CDR3 has 16 residues. Germline CDR1 SGHVS, CDR2 FQNEAQ.

This rearrangement joins TRBV27 to TRBJ2-1; 12 bases align to TRBD1. The CDR3 spans 13 residues. After removal of 5 bases from V and 12 bases from J, the junction contained 5 bases not matched to a gene. Germline V gives CDR1 MNHEY, CDR2 SMNVEV (reference sequence). CDR3 bases: TGTGCCAGCAGTCTGGGACAGGGGGCGAGGCAGTTCTTC. This sequence encodes CASSLGQGARQFF.

The genes are TRBV5-4 and TRBJ2-7; 10 bases are shared with TRBD2. There are 15 residues in the CDR3. Germline CDR1 is SGHNT and CDR2 is YYREEE (reference sequence). With V trimmed by 3 bases and J by 3 bases, 6 bases remained unmatched. The CDR3 region has the DNA TGTGCCAGCAGCTCAGAGCGGGAGGGATACTACGAGCAGTACTTC. Its translation is CASSSEREGYYEQYF.